One sample yielded the 10 T cell receptor beta chains listed below, sequenced in a study of blood T cell repertoires in COVID-19. Here immunoSEQ multiplex PCR was the method, and the copy in TCRdb shows in-frame clones only, minus some. Here the sample spans around 120,000 clones, 78% being singletons. Input material: peripheral blood. Source of these receptors: a man between 65 and 79 years old with acute or convalescent COVID-19.

This sequence joins TRBV18 and TRBJ1-1, with 7 bases lining up with TRBD1. J lost 5 bases, V lost 4 bases, and 4 bases had no gene match. Germline V gives CDR1 KGHSH, CDR2 LQKENI. The CDR3 consists of 13 residues. The CDR3 DNA is TGTGCCAGCTCACTGGGACAGCCAACTGAAGCTTTCTTT. Translating gives CASSLGQPTEAFF.

The chain is built from TRBV6-5 and TRBJ2-7; TRBD1 aligns across 9 bases. V was clipped by 10 bases and J by 2 bases; unmatched bases: 9. The CDR3 contains 14 residues. CDR1 and CDR2 from the germline V gene are MNHEY and SVGAGI. Here the CDR3 DNA reads TGTGCCACGCGCCGGGACAGGGTAACCTACGAGCAGTACTTC. This gives the protein CATRRDRVTYEQYF.

The chain carries TRBV7-9 and TRBJ2-1; TRBD2 matches at 9 bases. Germline-derived CDR1 and CDR2 are SEHNR and FQNEAQ (reference sequence). CDR3 length: 18 residues. The J segment lost 0 bases and the V segment lost 4 bases, leaving 10 bases of the junction unmatched. This chain's CDR3 is CASSSTGVAGDSYNEQFF. DNA for the CDR3: TGTGCCAGCAGCTCCACGGGTGTAGCGGGGGACTCCTACAATGAGCAGTTCTTC.

This clone was counted once. The V gene is TRBV12-5, the J gene TRBJ2-2; D uncertain. Trimming took 0 bases from V and 9 from J, leaving 11 bases between them. The CDR3 runs 14 residues. Germline lookup yields CDR1 LGHNT and CDR2 FRNRAP. The CDR3 protein is CASGLVPVSRELFF. The CDR3 nucleotides read TGTGCTAGTGGTTTGGTACCGGTATCCAGGGAGCTGTTTTTT.

This chain uses TRBV29-1 with TRBJ2-7; 8 bases fit TRBD2. Trimming took 6 bases from V and 3 from J; bases not matched to a gene: 1. From germline, CDR1 is SQVTM and CDR2 ANQGSEA. This CDR3 has 11 amino acids. CDR3 sequence reads: CSVGRDYEQYF. The CDR3 DNA is TGCAGCGTCGGGAGGGACTACGAGCAGTACTTC.

CDR3 in DNA: TGTGCCAGCAGCCCTAAAGACAGGGAAGGAAACACCATATATTTT. It codes for CASSPKDREGNTIYF. The chain couples TRBV7-9 to TRBJ1-3, with 7 nucleotides matching TRBD1. Per the germline V gene, CDR1 is SEHNR and CDR2 is FQNEAQ (reference sequence). V shed 5 bases and J 4 bases; nucleotides not matched to a gene: 8. This CDR3 region has 15 residues. Drawing the rest from reference TRBV7-9 and TRBJ1-3, the complete variable domain is DTGVSQNPRHKITKRGQNVTFRCDPISEHNRLYWYRQTLGQGPEFLTYFQNEAQLEKSRLLSDRFSAERPKGSFSTLEIQRTEQGDSAMYLCASSPKDREGNTIYFGEGSWLTVV.

This sequence joins TRBV29-1 and TRBJ1-1; D is unclear. The CDR3 covers 14 residues. V was pared by 6 bases and J by 2 bases, with 16 bases between. Per germline, CDR1 SQVTM and CDR2 ANQGSEA. The CDR3 spells CSVAGPGINTEAFF. CDR3 nucleotides: TGCAGCGTCGCTGGGCCGGGGATCAACACTGAAGCTTTCTTT.

This sequence joins TRBV7-3 and TRBJ2-5; 8 bases map to TRBD2. The germline V gene encodes CDR1 SGHTA and CDR2 FQGTGA. Trimming removed 8 bases from V and 4 bases from J; junction bases left unmatched: 6. CDR3 length: 13 residues. The CDR3 sequence is CASGGGPRETQYF. CDR3 bases: TGTGCCAGCGGCGGGGGGCCGCGAGAGACCCAGTACTTC. The full variable domain, in which reference TRBV7-3 and TRBJ2-5 provide the parts outside the CDR3, is GAGVSQTPSNKVTEKGKYVELRCDPISGHTALYWYRQSLGQGPEFLIYFQGTGAADDSGLPNDRFFAVRPEGSVSTLKIQRTERGDSAVYLCASGGGPRETQYFGPGTRLLVL.

The chain has TRBV7-2 and TRBJ1-5; unclear D gene. The germline V gene has CDR1 SGHTA and CDR2 FQGNSA. Deletions cut 5 bases from V and 9 bases from J, with 14 bases between. This CDR3 is 13 amino acids long. The CDR3 DNA is TGTGCCAGCAGCACCGCAGTATTCCGGCCCCAGCATTTT. Protein sequence: CASSTAVFRPQHF.

The chain recombines TRBV6-1 with TRBJ1-1; no reliable D call. From germline, CDR1 is MNHNS and CDR2 SASEGT. V shed 3 bases and J shed 6 bases, with 8 bases lying between them. The CDR3 is 12 amino acids. The CDR3 coding sequence is TGTGCCAGCAGTGACAGGTTTGCTGAAGCTTTCTTT. Residues: CASSDRFAEAFF.